This paragraph reports one T cell receptor (beta chain). Its specificity is unknown. In each sample, about 10^5 TCR templates were assayed. The data were produced by immunoSEQ multiplex PCR, yet TCRdb's version contains in-frame clones alone and is incomplete. The sample includes 100,000 or so clones, roughly nine tenths of them seen just once. These data are taken from a study of siplizumab effects on memory and regulatory T cells. Study-wide results and caveats: Major contributors to the alloresponse seemed to be naive T cells, which also appeared more diverse than memory cells.

The sequenced material came from Tregs sorted from blood. The clonotype was recovered from a human donor in good health.

The CDR3 loop reads CAISDSLGSYEQYF. As DNA, the CDR3 is TGTGCCATCAGTGACAGCCTAGGCTCCTACGAGCAGTACTTC. The V call is TRBV10-3, the J call TRBJ2-7; D gene unclear. This CDR3 is 14 amino acids long. V was trimmed by 3 bases and J by 0 bases, leaving 9 bases between them. Germline CDR1 reads ENHRY; CDR2 reads SYGVKD.